This entry lists 29 T cell receptor beta chains sequenced from one sample in a study of cytomegalovirus exposure and HLA in healthy donors. It was with 60 Vbeta and 13 Jbeta primers that the PCR ran. Only in-frame clones appear in the TCRdb table, and some are missing; sequencing was by immunoSEQ multiplex PCR. Seen here are around 220,000 clones, 83% observed once, and the top ten hold 1.1% to 1.5%. Sequenced input: PBMCs. These receptors were collected from a girl under 18 in good health and CMV-seronegative.

This sequence joins TRBV7-9 and TRBJ1-1; 9 nucleotides agree with TRBD1. The CDR3 is 15 residues long. From germline, CDR1 is SEHNR and CDR2 FQNEAQ (reference sequence). V shed 3 bases, J shed 5 bases, and the junction held 7 bases outside the gene matches. CDR3 in amino acids: CASSFFGTGSTEAFF. The CDR3 DNA sequence: TGTGCCAGCAGCTTTTTTGGGACAGGGAGTACTGAAGCTTTCTTT.

The chain combines TRBV5-1 with TRBJ2-1, with TRBD2 matching 7 bases. Germline CDR1 reads SGHRS; CDR2 reads YFSETQ. V shed 2 bases and J 4 bases; nucleotides not matched to a gene: 3. This CDR3 comprises 14 residues. CDR3 DNA sequence: TGCGCCAGCAGCTTTGCTAGCGGTTACAATGAGCAGTTCTTC. It yields the protein CASSFASGYNEQFF.

V gene TRBV28 combines with J gene TRBJ2-7; unclear D gene. Trimming shortened V by 4 bases and J by 0 bases, and 7 bases separated the two germline ends. The CDR3 loop spans 13 amino acids. Germline CDR1 MDHEN, CDR2 SYDVKM. The DNA of the CDR3 is TGTGCCAGCAGTTCTCTTAGCTCCTACGAGCAGTACTTC. It specifies CASSSLSSYEQYF. The full variable domain, rest sourced from reference TRBV28 and TRBJ2-7, is DVKVTQSSRYLVKRTGEKVFLECVQDMDHENMFWYRQDPGLGLRLIYFSYDVKMKEKGDIPEGYSVSREKKERFSLILESASTNQTSMYLCASSSLSSYEQYFGPGTRLTVT.

This clone was seen a few times. The chain's CDR3 is CASSPLAGVVEQYF. The CDR3, as DNA: TGTGCCAGCAGCCCTCTAGCGGGAGTGGTCGAGCAGTACTTC. The gene calls are TRBV14 and TRBJ2-7, with TRBD2 matching over 10 bases. Germline CDR1 reads SGHDN; CDR2 reads FVKESK. The V segment lost 4 bases and the J segment 6 bases; nucleotides outside the gene matches: 6. CDR3 length: 14 residues.

The V gene is TRBV5-5, the J gene TRBJ2-5; D not certain. There are 14 residues in the CDR3. The V and J ends lost 2 bases and 4 bases respectively, with 12 bases between them. Germline CDR1 is SGHKS and CDR2 is YYEKEE (reference sequence). CDR3 sequence: CASSFETQAETQYF. DNA for the CDR3: TGTGCCAGCAGCTTTGAGACCCAGGCAGAGACCCAGTACTTC.

The J gene is TRBJ2-2, the V gene TRBV19; 8 positions match TRBD1. Germline values: CDR1 LNHDA, CDR2 SQIVND (reference sequence). This CDR3 spans 15 amino acids. Trimming cost V 9 bases and J 1 base; bases outside gene matches: 7. The CDR3 sequence: CASRLGQVNTGELFF. The CDR3 bases are TGTGCCAGCCGTCTGGGACAGGTGAACACCGGGGAGCTGTTTTTT.

The V call is TRBV2, the J call TRBJ2-3; D is unclear. The CDR3 loop spans 13 amino acids. Trimming took 5 bases from V and 1 from J, leaving 7 bases between them. Per germline, CDR1 SNHLY and CDR2 FYNNEI. The CDR3 loop is CASSLTGTDTQYF. The CDR3 nucleotides are TGTGCCAGCAGTCTAACGGGCACAGATACGCAGTATTTT.

This chain links TRBV14 with TRBJ1-6; D is possibly TRBD1 (6 bases). Trimming took 1 base from V and 8 from J, leaving 6 bases between them. There are 13 residues in the CDR3. The germline V gene encodes CDR1 SGHDN and CDR2 FVKESK. CDR3 coding DNA: TGTGCCAGCAGCCAAGCAGGGGATTCACCCCTCCACTTT. This encodes CASSQAGDSPLHF. Together with reference TRBV14 and TRBJ1-6, the CDR3 gives the full variable domain: EAGVTQFPSHSVIEKGQTVTLRCDPISGHDNLYWYRRVMGKEIKFLLHFVKESKQDESGMPNNRFLAERTGGTYSTLKVQPAELEDSGVYFCASSQAGDSPLHFGNGTRLTVT.

This chain uses TRBV7-9 with TRBJ1-1, with D maybe TRBD1 (5 bases). The ends were cut back, 5 bases at V and 10 bases at J, with 20 bases in the middle. Germline CDR1 is SEHNR and CDR2 is FQNEAQ (reference sequence). The CDR3 is made up of 14 amino acids. The CDR3 sequence is CASSGGVAGFGAFF. The CDR3 region has the DNA TGTGCCAGCAGCGGAGGGGTGGCAGGGTTTGGAGCTTTCTTT.

V gene TRBV6-5 combines with J gene TRBJ2-7, with 9 bases identical to TRBD1. In germline, CDR1 is MNHEY, CDR2 SVGAGI. J was trimmed by 0 bases and V by 6 bases; bases with no gene match: 6. This CDR3 region has 15 residues. DNA of the CDR3: TGTGCCAGCAGCGTACAGGGGGCGGCCTCCTACGAGCAGTACTTC. As protein: CASSVQGAASYEQYF.

The CDR3 spells CASSASGDSYEQYF. The CDR3 DNA is TGTGCCAGCAGTGCATCGGGGGACTCCTACGAGCAGTACTTC. The rearrangement links TRBV6-5 to TRBJ2-7; D is perhaps TRBD2 (6 bases). This CDR3 is 14 amino acids long. The V end lost 5 bases, the J end lost 0 bases, and 11 bases lay between the germline ends. Germline values: CDR1 MNHEY, CDR2 SVGAGI.

This clone was seen only once. V usage is TRBV29-1 and J usage is TRBJ2-5; no firm D call. Trimming took off 3 bases at V and 2 bases at J, with 10 bases between the two ends. The germline V gene encodes CDR1 SQVTM and CDR2 ANQGSEA. The CDR3 is 13 residues long. The CDR3 bases are TGCAGCGTTGATTTGTGGGCTCAAGAGACCCAGTACTTC. Encoded protein: CSVDLWAQETQYF.

The rearrangement links TRBV9 to TRBJ1-1; D unclear. The CDR3 loop spans 13 amino acids. Trimming shortened V by 1 base and J by 1 base, and 5 bases separated the two germline ends. The germline V gene encodes CDR1 SGDLS and CDR2 YYNGEE. CDR3 sequence: CASSVRGNTEAFF. CDR3 in DNA: TGTGCCAGCAGCGTACGAGGGAACACTGAAGCTTTCTTT. The whole variable domain, remainder taken from reference TRBV9 and TRBJ1-1, is DSGVTQTPKHLITATGQRVTLRCSPRSGDLSVYWYQQSLDQGLQFLIQYYNGEERAKGNILERFSAQQFPDLHSELNLSSLELGDSALYFCASSVRGNTEAFFGQGTRLTVV.

The V call is TRBV5-1, the J call TRBJ2-7; 9 positions agree with TRBD1. Germline V gives CDR1 SGHRS, CDR2 YFSETQ. This CDR3 has 16 amino acids. Losses at the gene ends were 3 bases for V and 0 bases for J; bases not matched to a gene: 7. The CDR3 region is CASSSQGTGSSYEQYF. CDR3 nucleotides: TGCGCCAGCAGCTCCCAGGGGACAGGGAGCTCCTACGAGCAGTACTTC.

The chain combines TRBV7-6 with TRBJ1-1; weak D call: TRBD1 (6 bases). CDR3 length equals 13 residues. V lost 4 bases, J lost 5 bases, and 11 bases lay in between. Germline CDR1 is SGHVS and CDR2 is FNYEAQ. CDR3: CASSSGAGTEAFF. CDR3 coding DNA: TGTGCCAGCAGCTCAGGGGCAGGGACTGAAGCTTTCTTT.

V usage is TRBV7-8 and J usage is TRBJ2-6; D remains ambiguous. The CDR3 runs to 16 residues. The V and J ends lost 1 base and 4 bases respectively, with 11 bases between them. Germline V gene sequence: CDR1 SGHVS, CDR2 FQNEAQ. The CDR3 loop is CASSLVPLGGANVLTF. CDR3 DNA sequence: TGTGCCAGCAGCTTAGTACCTCTAGGAGGGGCCAACGTCCTGACTTTC.

CDR3 in DNA: TGTGCCAGCAGTTACCGACAGGTGATGAACACTGAAGCTTTCTTT. Translated: CASSYRQVMNTEAFF. The chain uses TRBV6-5 and TRBJ1-1; tentatively, D is TRBD1 (6 bases). The CDR3 has 15 residues. V lost 2 bases to trimming and J lost 0 bases, with 10 bases between them. The germline gives CDR1 MNHEY, CDR2 SVGAGI.

This sequence joins TRBV30 and TRBJ2-1; the D gene is possibly TRBD1 (5 bases). There are 14 residues in the CDR3. CDR1 GTSNPN and CDR2 SVGIG come from the germline V gene (reference sequence). Trimming shortened V by 5 bases and J by 5 bases, and 16 bases separated the two germline ends. CDR3 loop: CAWGPGSVHNEQFF. The CDR3 bases are TGTGCCTGGGGACCAGGGTCAGTACACAATGAGCAGTTCTTC. Full variable domain (remainder filled in from reference TRBV30 and TRBJ2-1): SQTIHQWPATLVQPVGSPLSLECTVEGTSNPNLYWYRQAAGRGLQLLFYSVGIGQISSEVPQNLSASRPQDRQFILSSKKLLLSDSGFYLCAWGPGSVHNEQFFGPGTRLTVL.

V gene TRBV28 combines with J gene TRBJ1-5; D remains unclear. Looked up from germline, CDR1 is MDHEN and CDR2 is SYDVKM. The CDR3 extends over 14 amino acids. V was cut by 2 bases and J by 3 bases, with 8 bases left in between. CDR3 sequence reads: CASSLAGINQPQHF. The CDR3 nucleotides read TGTGCCAGCAGTTTAGCAGGTATCAATCAGCCCCAGCATTTT.

The chain links TRBV7-2 to TRBJ1-1, with 8 bases identical to TRBD1. The CDR3 loop spans 14 amino acids. V dropped 4 bases and J dropped 4; count of bases not matched to a gene: 5. Germline loops: CDR1 SGHTA, CDR2 FQGNSA. In DNA, the CDR3 is TGTGCCAGCAGCTATAGACAGGGGAGCACTGAAGCTTTCTTT. This encodes CASSYRQGSTEAFF. The full variable domain, its missing parts supplied by reference TRBV7-2 and TRBJ1-1, is GAGVSQSPSNKVTEKGKDVELRCDPISGHTALYWYRQSLGQGLEFLIYFQGNSAPDKSGLPSDRFSAERTGGSVSTLTIQRTQQEDSAVYLCASSYRQGSTEAFFGQGTRLTVV.

This chain joins TRBV6-1 and TRBJ1-1; maybe TRBD1 (6 bases). V was trimmed by 1 base and J by 1 base, leaving 13 bases between them. Germline V CDR1 and CDR2: MNHNS, SASEGT. This CDR3 comprises 16 residues. The CDR3 DNA sequence: TGTGCCAGCAGTGAAGTGGACAGTTTAGGGAACACTGAAGCTTTCTTT. This translates into CASSEVDSLGNTEAFF.

This rearrangement joins TRBV19 to TRBJ2-3; 7 nucleotides align to TRBD1. This CDR3 comprises 14 residues. Germline loops: CDR1 LNHDA, CDR2 SQIVND (reference sequence). Trimming removed 5 bases from V and 4 bases from J; junction bases left unmatched: 6. CDR3 in amino acids: CASSAYRGADTQYF. CDR3 DNA sequence: TGTGCCAGTAGTGCCTACAGGGGCGCAGATACGCAGTATTTT.

The rearrangement uses TRBV7-9 and TRBJ2-1; D uncertain. V was clipped by 4 bases and J by 6 bases, with 19 bases between them. The germline CDR1 and CDR2 sequences are SEHNR and FQNEAQ (reference sequence). The CDR3 has 16 residues. The CDR3 region has the DNA TGTGCCAGCAGCTCGAGCTGGCAGGCCAACACCAATGAGCAGTTCTTC. Protein: CASSSSWQANTNEQFF.

V gene TRBV27 combines with J gene TRBJ2-3, with TRBD2 as a possible D gene (5 bases). Germline V gene lookup returns CDR1 MNHEY and CDR2 SMNVEV (reference sequence). Trimming shortened V by 5 bases and J by 1 base, and 13 bases separated the two germline ends. The CDR3 extends over 15 amino acids. In DNA form, the CDR3 reads TGTGCCAGCAGTACGATGGACTTCCGCACAGATACGCAGTATTTT. Protein: CASSTMDFRTDTQYF.

The chain links TRBV30 to TRBJ1-2, with no clear D. This CDR3 region has 15 residues. Germline CDR1 and CDR2: GTSNPN and SVGIG (reference sequence). Trimming shortened V by 3 bases and J by 4 bases, and 18 bases separated the two germline ends. The CDR3 DNA is TGTGCCTGGAGGAGCTCAAATAGGAGCCCCTATGGCTACACCTTC. Protein sequence: CAWRSSNRSPYGYTF. Drawing the rest from reference TRBV30 and TRBJ1-2, the complete variable domain is SQTIHQWPATLVQPVGSPLSLECTVEGTSNPNLYWYRQAAGRGLQLLFYSVGIGQISSEVPQNLSASRPQDRQFILSSKKLLLSDSGFYLCAWRSSNRSPYGYTFGSGTRLTVV.

This chain links TRBV10-3 with TRBJ1-4, with D perhaps TRBD1 (6 bases). Trimming took off 10 bases at V and 1 base at J, with 13 bases between the two ends. Germline CDR1 reads ENHRY; CDR2 reads SYGVKD. The CDR3 totals 14 residues. CDR3 nucleotides: TGTGCCACTAAAGGGGACATAACTAATGAAAAACTGTTTTTT. Translating gives CATKGDITNEKLFF.

The genes are TRBV5-1 and TRBJ2-3; weak D call: TRBD2 (5 bases). Germline-derived CDR1 and CDR2 are SGHRS and YFSETQ. V lost 6 bases and J 5 bases, leaving 13 bases between the germline ends. This CDR3 is built from 13 residues. The CDR3 nucleotides are TGCGCCAGCAATGAAGGGAGTGGAGATACGCAGTATTTT. It is translated as CASNEGSGDTQYF.

This CDR3 is CASSLVDRGGTEAFF. CDR3 nucleotide sequence: TGTGCCAGCAGCTTGGTGGACAGGGGAGGCACTGAAGCTTTCTTT. The chain links TRBV5-6 to TRBJ1-1; the match to TRBD1 covers 9 bases. V was pared by 0 bases and J by 4 bases, with 4 bases of the junction left unmatched. Germline V lookup: CDR1 SGHDT, CDR2 YYEEEE. The CDR3 totals 15 residues.

The V call is TRBV10-1, the J call TRBJ1-3; D is unresolved. V was pared by 2 bases and J by 4 bases, with 6 bases between. Per the germline V gene, CDR1 is WNHNN and CDR2 is SYGVQD (reference sequence). This CDR3 is 13 amino acids long. The CDR3 protein is CASSEANGNTIYF. The CDR3 nucleotides read TGCGCCAGCAGTGAGGCTAACGGAAACACCATATATTTT.